These 28 T cell receptor beta chains share one sample of origin, sequenced in a study of blood T cells in healthy people across ages. It was with a sample-barcoded 5' primer and a J-beta primer mix that a second PCR of roughly 6 to 12 cycles was run. In TCRdb, the 5' RACE reads were re-called with MiXCR into one record per CDR3 protein. The sample lists some 1.4 million distinct CDR3 sequences; 42% were seen once. The specimen sequenced was blood. These receptors were obtained from a woman aged 18-29 years in good health.

This clonotype was detected only a few times. The chain uses TRBV12-3 or TRBV12-4 and TRBJ2-7; D is unclear. This CDR3 has 14 amino acids. V was pared by 6 bases and J by 3 bases, with 15 bases between. CDR3 region: CASSPTIAVYEQYF. The CDR3, as DNA: TGTGCCAGCAGCCCGACCATAGCCGTCTACGAGCAGTACTTC.

Only a few counts were recorded for this clonotype. The rearrangement uses TRBV3-1 and TRBJ1-2; D gene unclear. Germline V gene lookup returns CDR1 LGHDT and CDR2 YNNKEL (reference sequence). The CDR3 is 13 amino acids. The V gene lost 0 bases and the J gene lost 5 bases, with 7 bases spanning the gap. This CDR3 is CASSQEQKYGYTF. CDR3 sequence (DNA): TGTGCCAGCAGCCAAGAGCAGAAATATGGCTACACCTTC.

V gene TRBV24-1 combines with J gene TRBJ2-1; D ambiguous. The DNA end favors TRBJ2-7, so the J call may be wrong. CDR3 length: 16 residues. The germline gives CDR1 KGHDR, CDR2 SFDVKD. In nucleotides, the CDR3 is TGTGCCACCAGTGATAGGGCCACAAGCTCCTACAATGAGCAGTACTTC. It encodes CATSDRATSSYNEQYF.

The rearrangement links TRBV7-2 to TRBJ2-5; tentative D call: TRBD2 (7 bases). The CDR3 is 16 residues long. The ends were cut back, 1 base at V and 1 base at J, with 13 bases in the middle. Germline CDR1 is SGHTA and CDR2 is FQGNSA. The DNA of the CDR3 is TGTGCCAGCAGCTTAGTGGCGGGGGCTTCCCAAGAGACCCAGTACTTC. Translated, it gives CASSLVAGASQETQYF.

The V call is TRBV7-2, the J call TRBJ2-3, with 10 bases matching TRBD2. With 5 bases clipped from V and 5 bases from J, the junction kept 7 bases outside the gene matches. The CDR3 runs 15 residues. The V gene's germline CDR1 is SGHTA and CDR2 FQGNSA. CDR3 in amino acids: CASSDLAGGEDTQYF. In DNA form, the CDR3 reads TGTGCCAGCAGCGACTTAGCGGGAGGCGAAGATACGCAGTATTTT.

J is TRBJ1-1 and V is TRBV3-1; weak D call: TRBD1 (6 bases). Germline V lookup: CDR1 LGHDT, CDR2 YNNKEL (reference sequence). The CDR3 is 15 residues long. V dropped 1 base and J dropped 2 bases, with 11 bases sitting between them. The CDR3 sequence: CASSQGSGGNTEAFF. The CDR3 DNA reads as TGTGCCAGCAGCCAAGGGTCCGGGGGCAACACTGAAGCTTTCTTT.

The genes are TRBV20-1 and TRBJ2-1, with 10 positions matching TRBD2. The CDR3 loop spans 15 amino acids. Germline V gene data show CDR1 as DFQATT and CDR2 as SNEGSKA (reference sequence). Trimming took 6 bases from V and 13 from J; bases not matched to a gene: 18. CDR3: CSAALAGAFQETQFF. In DNA, the CDR3 is TGCAGTGCCGCCCTAGCGGGGGCTTTCCAAGAGACCCAGTTCTTC.

This clonotype has a count of ten or more. CDR3 DNA: TGCGCCAGCAGCTTGGAGACAGGTGATCAGCCCCAGCATTTT. As protein: CASSLETGDQPQHF. This chain uses TRBV5-1 with TRBJ1-5; D possibly corresponds to TRBD1 (6 bases). This CDR3 has 14 residues. The ends were cut back, 0 bases at V and 5 bases at J, with 9 bases in the middle. CDR1 and CDR2 from the germline V gene are SGHRS and YFSETQ.

The V gene is TRBV20-1, the J gene TRBJ2-2, with 8 bases fitting TRBD1. This CDR3 contains 15 residues. Losses at the gene ends were 1 base for V and 4 bases for J; bases not matched to a gene: 5. The V gene's germline CDR1 is DFQATT and CDR2 SNEGSKA (reference sequence). As DNA, the CDR3 is TGCAGTGCTAGAGGACAGGGGAGGAGCACCGGGGAGCTGTTTTTT. The encoded protein is CSARGQGRSTGELFF.

This clonotype was seen a handful of times. V is TRBV4-1 and J is TRBJ2-7; TRBD1 matches 11 bases. The CDR3 contains 18 residues. J was trimmed by 0 bases and V by 5 bases; bases with no gene match: 12. Germline V gene lookup returns CDR1 MGHRA and CDR2 YSYEKL. Here the CDR3 DNA reads TGCGCCAGCAGCTCAGGGGCGGGACAGGGGGTCCTCTCCTACGAGCAGTACTTC. Residues: CASSSGAGQGVLSYEQYF.

CDR3 DNA: TGTGCCAGCTCACCAGGACACCGAGGAGGTCCAGATACGCAGTATTTT. This gives the protein CASSPGHRGGPDTQYF. The V and J genes are TRBV18 and TRBJ2-3; possibly TRBD1 or TRBD2 for D (5 bases each). V dropped 2 bases and J dropped 4 bases, with 16 bases sitting between them. This CDR3 contains 16 residues. Per the germline V gene, CDR1 is KGHSH and CDR2 is LQKENI.

Written as DNA, the CDR3 is TGTGCCAGCAGCGTCGTAACGATCAATGAGCAGTACTTC. Translating gives CASSVVTINEQYF. The gene calls are TRBV25-1 and TRBJ2-5; the D is unclear. Trimming took 6 bases from V and 11 from J, leaving 19 bases between them. Per the germline V gene, CDR1 is MGHDK and CDR2 is SYGVNS. This CDR3 is 13 amino acids long. Filled out from reference TRBV25-1 and TRBJ2-5, the complete variable domain reads EADIYQTPRYLVIGTGKKITLECSQTMGHDKMYWYQQDPGMELHLIHYSYGVNSTEKGDLSSESTVSRIRTEHFPLTLESARPSHTSQYLCASSVVTINEQYFGPGTRLLVL.

The rearrangement joins TRBV27 to TRBJ1-1; D may be TRBD1 (6 bases). The V end was cut by 4 bases, the J end by 8 bases, with 23 bases between. CDR3 size: 16 residues. Per germline, CDR1 MNHEY and CDR2 SMNVEV (reference sequence). CDR3 sequence reads: CASSSLSGGRTAEAFF. The DNA of the CDR3 is TGTGCCAGCAGTTCCCTCAGCGGGGGGCGGACGGCGGAAGCTTTCTTT.

The chain couples TRBV4-2 to TRBJ1-5; maybe TRBD1 (6 bases). CDR1 LGHNA and CDR2 YNFKEQ come from the germline V gene. This CDR3 comprises 15 residues. Trimming took 0 bases from V and 0 from J, leaving 6 bases between them. The CDR3 DNA reads as TGTGCCAGCAGCCAAGAAGGGGGTAGCAATCAGCCCCAGCATTTT. Encoded protein: CASSQEGGSNQPQHF.

The chain uses TRBV3-1 and TRBJ1-2, with D maybe TRBD1 (6 bases). Germline V CDR1 and CDR2: LGHDT, YNNKEL (reference sequence). Trimming left V 4 bases short and J 5 bases short, with 20 bases between. The CDR3 extends over 16 amino acids. As DNA, the CDR3 is TGTGCCAGCAGCCCCCCTAGGTCGGGGCAGGGGTATGGCTACACCTTC. It yields the protein CASSPPRSGQGYGYTF.

The chain combines TRBV7-9 with TRBJ2-5; perhaps TRBD2 as D (5 bases). The germline CDR1 and CDR2 sequences are SEHNR and FQNEAQ (reference sequence). The CDR3 consists of 15 residues. Trimming removed 5 bases at V and 2 bases at J, with 15 bases between. CDR3 protein: CASSHSGGSQETQYF. The CDR3 DNA sequence: TGTGCCAGCAGCCACTCAGGTGGGAGTCAAGAGACCCAGTACTTC.

The gene calls are TRBV5-1 and TRBJ2-1; TRBD1 or TRBD2 may be the D gene (5 bases each). Trimming stripped 4 bases from V and 2 bases from J, with 16 bases between. Germline CDR1 is SGHRS and CDR2 is YFSETQ. The CDR3 loop spans 16 amino acids. The CDR3 spells CASSPGVGDPYNEQFF. CDR3 nucleotide sequence: TGCGCCAGCAGCCCTGGGGTTGGGGACCCCTACAATGAGCAGTTCTTC.

The CDR3 protein is CAIKHGELFF. The CDR3, as DNA: TGTGCCATCAAACACGGGGAGCTGTTTTTT. This chain joins TRBV7-9 and TRBJ2-2; no firm D call. Germline V CDR1 and CDR2: SEHNR, FQNEAQ (reference sequence). This CDR3 region has 10 residues. Trimming removed 10 bases from V and 7 bases from J, with 7 bases in between.

The CDR3 bases are TGCGCCAGCAGTGACAGGGACGTTAGCACAGATACGCAGTATTTT. It encodes CASSDRDVSTDTQYF. This chain joins TRBV10-1 and TRBJ2-3, with D perhaps being TRBD1 or TRBD2 (5 bases each). This CDR3 spans 15 amino acids. Germline lookup yields CDR1 WNHNN and CDR2 SYGVQD (reference sequence). V was cut by 3 bases and J by 0 bases, with 10 bases left in between.

The V call is TRBV28, the J call TRBJ1-4; D is unresolved. This CDR3 spans 14 amino acids. Germline CDR1 is MDHEN and CDR2 is SYDVKM. V dropped 6 bases and J dropped 2 bases, with 10 bases sitting between them. CDR3 in DNA: TGTGCCAGCAGCCTCCGTAAGACTAATGAAAAACTGTTTTTT. It codes for CASSLRKTNEKLFF. The full variable domain, rest sourced from reference TRBV28 and TRBJ1-4, is DVKVTQSSRYLVKRTGEKVFLECVQDMDHENMFWYRQDPGLGLRLIYFSYDVKMKEKGDIPEGYSVSREKKERFSLILESASTNQTSMYLCASSLRKTNEKLFFGSGTQLSVL.

This clonotype was detected only a few times. The V call is TRBV25-1, the J call TRBJ1-6, with D possibly TRBD1 on 5 matching bases. The CDR3 covers 17 residues. Per the germline V gene, CDR1 is MGHDK and CDR2 is SYGVNS. Trimming took 0 bases from V and 4 from J, leaving 13 bases between them. This CDR3 is CASSEYPGGGYNSPLHF. In nucleotides, the CDR3 is TGTGCCAGCAGTGAATATCCCGGGGGAGGATATAATTCACCCCTCCACTTT. Drawing the rest from reference TRBV25-1 and TRBJ1-6, the complete variable domain is EADIYQTPRYLVIGTGKKITLECSQTMGHDKMYWYQQDPGMELHLIHYSYGVNSTEKGDLSSESTVSRIRTEHFPLTLESARPSHTSQYLCASSEYPGGGYNSPLHFGNGTRLTVT.

This clonotype was recorded many times. A read error may account for a junction end that differs from germline. This chain links TRBV5-1 with TRBJ2-7; D is possibly TRBD1 (6 bases). The CDR3 spans 12 residues. From germline, CDR1 is SGHRS and CDR2 YFSETQ. CDR3 nucleotides: TGTGCCAGCAGCTTACAAGGGGGCGAGCAGTACTTC. This codes for CASSLQGGEQYF.

The genes are TRBV5-1 and TRBJ1-1, with 9 nucleotides matching TRBD1. The CDR3 is made up of 15 amino acids. Germline V gives CDR1 SGHRS, CDR2 YFSETQ. After removal of 4 bases from V and 5 bases from J, the junction contained 9 bases not matched to a gene. The CDR3 DNA reads TGCGCCAGCAGCATGCCGCCGGGACAGGGTACTGAAGCTTTCTTT. This translates into CASSMPPGQGTEAFF.

The CDR3 loop is CASTLMAGGLNEQFF. The CDR3 DNA sequence: TGTGCCAGCACCTTGATGGCGGGAGGGCTGAATGAGCAGTTCTTC. The chain carries TRBV7-2 and TRBJ2-1; 9 bases match TRBD2. The J segment lost 7 bases and the V segment lost 7 bases, leaving 11 bases of the junction unmatched. The CDR3 is made up of 15 amino acids. The V gene's germline CDR1 is SGHTA and CDR2 FQGNSA.

The chain has TRBV7-6 and TRBJ2-3, with 7 bases fitting TRBD2. The ends lost 1 base at V and 2 bases at J; junction bases unmatched: 9. The CDR3 consists of 17 residues. Germline V lookup: CDR1 SGHVS, CDR2 FNYEAQ. The CDR3 coding sequence is TGTGCCAGCAGCTTAGTAAACGCGGGACTAAACACAGATACGCAGTATTTT. Its translation is CASSLVNAGLNTDTQYF.

The rearrangement uses TRBV27 and TRBJ1-2, with D possibly matching TRBD1 (6 bases). CDR3 length: 15 amino acids. CDR1 MNHEY and CDR2 SMNVEV come from the germline V gene (reference sequence). Deletions cut 5 bases from V and 8 bases from J, with 21 bases between. The CDR3 protein is CASSIGQFRTGGYTF. DNA for the CDR3: TGTGCCAGCAGTATAGGACAGTTTAGAACGGGGGGCTACACCTTC.

This clonotype was recorded a few times. The J gene is TRBJ2-7, the V gene TRBV4-1, with TRBD2 matching over 13 bases. The CDR3 is 16 residues long. V dropped 5 bases and J dropped 0; count of bases not matched to a gene: 4. Germline V gene sequence: CDR1 MGHRA, CDR2 YSYEKL. The CDR3 reads CASSAGTSGVSYEQYF. CDR3 nucleotides: TGCGCCAGCAGCGCAGGGACTAGCGGGGTCTCCTACGAGCAGTACTTC.

V is TRBV6-4 and J is TRBJ2-3, with D hard to call. Germline V gene data show CDR1 as MRHNA and CDR2 as SNTAGT. Trimming cost V 4 bases and J 0 bases, with 11 bases left between them. This CDR3 is built from 15 residues. CDR3 nucleotide sequence: TGTGCCAGCAGTGCTGGTATTTCTAGCACAGATACGCAGTATTTT. It encodes CASSAGISSTDTQYF.